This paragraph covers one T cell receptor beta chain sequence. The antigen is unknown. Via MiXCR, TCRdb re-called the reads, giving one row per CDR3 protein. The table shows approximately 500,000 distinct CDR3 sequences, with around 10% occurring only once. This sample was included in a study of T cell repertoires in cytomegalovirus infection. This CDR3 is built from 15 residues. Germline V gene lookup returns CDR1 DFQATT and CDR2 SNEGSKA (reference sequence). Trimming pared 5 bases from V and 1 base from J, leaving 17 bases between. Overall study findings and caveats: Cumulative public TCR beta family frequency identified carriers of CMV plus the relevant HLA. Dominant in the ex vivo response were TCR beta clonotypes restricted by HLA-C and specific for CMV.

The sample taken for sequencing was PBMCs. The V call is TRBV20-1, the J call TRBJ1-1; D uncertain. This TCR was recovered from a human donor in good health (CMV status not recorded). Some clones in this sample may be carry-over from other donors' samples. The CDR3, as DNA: TGCAGTGCTCTGCGCGGAGGGCCCGGGAACACTGAAGCTTTCTTT. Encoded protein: CSALRGGPGNTEAFF.